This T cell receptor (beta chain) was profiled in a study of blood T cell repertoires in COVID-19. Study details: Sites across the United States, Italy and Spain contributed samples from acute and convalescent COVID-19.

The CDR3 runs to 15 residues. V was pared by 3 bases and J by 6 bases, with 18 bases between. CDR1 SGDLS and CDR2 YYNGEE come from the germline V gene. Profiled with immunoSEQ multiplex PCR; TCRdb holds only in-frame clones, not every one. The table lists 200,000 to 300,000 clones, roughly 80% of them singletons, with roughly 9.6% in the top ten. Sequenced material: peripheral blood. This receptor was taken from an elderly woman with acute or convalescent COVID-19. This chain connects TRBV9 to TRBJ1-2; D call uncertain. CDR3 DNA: TGTGCCAGCAGCGCGAGCGGCCAGCGGTTTGATGGCTACACCTTC. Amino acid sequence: CASSASGQRFDGYTF.